Listed below are T cell receptor beta chains from one sample, sequenced in a study of blood T cell repertoires in COVID-19. TCRdb's table, derived via immunoSEQ multiplex PCR, lists solely in-frame clones and lacks some. Of about 89,000 clones in the sample, 60% to 85% are singletons; the top ten hold about half. The sample was peripheral blood. The receptors stem from a human donor in a cohort sampled during active COVID-19. Both conserved end residues are part of each CDR3. The D gene is left open where the match is weak. Clone size is shown for a subset of rows, as once, few, many or a class of expanded clone.

d_gene	abundance	j_gene	v_gene	CDR3aa	CDR3nt
.	.	TRBJ1-5	TRBV28	CASTQGEGGQPQHF	TGTGCCAGCACACAAGGGGAGGGTGGACAGCCCCAGCATTTT
TRBD1	.	TRBJ2-5	TRBV13	CASSLRDRRTQYF	TGTGCCAGCAGCTTACGGGACAGAAGGACCCAGTACTTC
.	few	TRBJ1-1	TRBV6-2/TRBV6-3	CASSYSRSMLNTEAFF	TGTGCCAGCAGTTACTCGAGGAGCATGCTGAACACTGAAGCTTTCTTT
TRBD2	.	TRBJ2-3	TRBV7-2	CASSPGLGTDTQYF	TGTGCCAGCAGTCCGGGACTAGGCACAGATACGCAGTATTTT
TRBD2	.	TRBJ2-5	TRBV29-1	CSVALAEETQYF	TGCAGCGTTGCACTAGCGGAAGAGACCCAGTACTTC
.	.	TRBJ2-1	TRBV7-9	CASSLAILGEGEQFF	TGTGCCAGCAGCTTAGCGATTCTGGGCGAGGGTGAGCAGTTCTTC
.	.	TRBJ1-5	TRBV21-1	CASSKRKQGAPGNQPQHF	TGTGCCAGCAGCAAGAGAAAACAGGGGGCGCCGGGCAATCAGCCCCAGCATTTT
TRBD1	.	TRBJ1-2	TRBV4-2	CASSQEKGAPYGYTF	TGTGCCAGCAGCCAAGAGAAGGGGGCCCCCTATGGCTACACCTTC
TRBD1	.	TRBJ2-4	TRBV11-3	CASSPGGGIGKNIQYF	TGTGCCAGCAGCCCAGGGGGCGGGATAGGCAAAAACATTCAGTACTTC
TRBD1	.	TRBJ1-1	TRBV4-2	CASSQESISPGQGNTEAFF	TGTGCCAGCAGCCAAGAATCTATCTCTCCGGGACAGGGGAACACTGAAGCTTTCTTT
TRBD1	.	TRBJ2-1	TRBV7-6	CASSLSGTEYNEQFF	TGTGCCAGCAGCTTATCTGGGACAGAGTACAATGAGCAGTTCTTC
TRBD1	once	TRBJ2-1	TRBV27	CASRSFQGAGEQFF	TGTGCCAGCAGATCCTTTCAGGGGGCGGGTGAGCAGTTCTTC
TRBD1	.	TRBJ1-4	TRBV2	CASGRDRGTEKLFF	TGTGCCAGCGGGCGGGACAGGGGGACTGAAAAACTGTTTTTT
TRBD1	.	TRBJ1-2	TRBV5-4	CASSQDRIVYGYTF	TGTGCCAGCAGCCAGGACAGGATCGTCTATGGCTACACCTTC
.	once	TRBJ2-7	TRBV2	CASSDRVGGLGAYEQYF	TGTGCCAGCAGTGATAGGGTGGGGGGACTTGGGGCCTACGAGCAGTACTTC
.	.	TRBJ2-7	TRBV7-3	CASSLSAGLYEQYF	TGTGCCAGCAGCTTGTCTGCGGGCCTCTACGAGCAGTACTTC
.	.	TRBJ2-7	TRBV5-1	CASSLGQGRTYEQYF	TGCGCCAGCAGCCTAGGTCAGGGTAGGACCTACGAGCAGTACTTC
.	.	TRBJ2-6	TRBV5-4	CASSSPTRRSGANVLTF	TGTGCCAGCAGCTCCCCGACACGCCGCTCTGGGGCCAACGTCCTGACTTTC
TRBD1	.	TRBJ1-2	TRBV7-9	CASSLGGTGFGYTF	TGTGCCAGCAGCTTAGGGGGGACAGGGTTTGGCTACACCTTC
.	.	TRBJ1-2	TRBV6-5	CASSYEAGGYTF	TGTGCCAGCAGTTACGAGGCGGGCGGCTACACCTTC
.	.	TRBJ2-1	TRBV24-1	CATSDSQVTLRRGEQFF	TGTGCCACCAGTGATTCCCAGGTAACCCTTAGGAGGGGTGAGCAGTTCTTC
TRBD2	few	TRBJ2-1	TRBV24-1	CATSDLAGGSQNEQFF	TGTGCCACCAGTGATTTAGCGGGAGGGTCTCAGAATGAGCAGTTCTTC
TRBD1	few	TRBJ1-2	TRBV28	CASSIPGQGAGGYTF	TGTGCCAGCTCAATCCCGGGACAGGGGGCAGGTGGCTACACCTTC
.	.	TRBJ2-7	TRBV7-3	CASSLFRVLYEQYF	TGTGCCAGCAGCTTATTTCGGGTGCTCTACGAGCAGTACTTC
TRBD1	few	TRBJ1-5	TRBV27	CASRSGGQPQHF	TGTGCCAGCAGATCAGGGGGCCAGCCCCAGCATTTT
.	.	TRBJ1-2	TRBV15	CATSSAGVGGYTF	TGTGCCACCAGCAGCGCGGGGGTGGGTGGCTACACCTTC
.	.	TRBJ1-2	TRBV29-1	CSPERQGGYGYTF	TGCAGCCCAGAACGGCAGGGTGGCTATGGCTACACCTTC
TRBD1	.	TRBJ2-7	TRBV7-9	CASSLPGQGAAGQYF	TGTGCCAGCAGCTTGCCGGGACAGGGGGCGGCGGGGCAGTACTTC
TRBD2	.	TRBJ2-2	TRBV6-4	CASSGSSGSYRELFF	TGTGCCAGCAGTGGATCTAGCGGGAGTTACCGGGAGCTGTTTTTT
.	.	TRBJ2-7	TRBV4-2	CASSQDPGGIYYEQYF	TGTGCCAGCAGCCAAGATCCCGGAGGGATCTACTACGAGCAGTACTTC
.	.	TRBJ2-2	TRBV28	CASSLDRSNTGELFF	TGTGCCAGCAGTTTGGACAGATCGAACACCGGGGAGCTGTTTTTT
.	.	TRBJ1-5	TRBV28	CASSPRKRGQPQHF	TGTGCCAGCAGTCCTAGAAAGCGGGGTCAGCCCCAGCATTTT
TRBD1	once	TRBJ2-7	TRBV29-1	CSGRTGGSEKQYF	TGCAGCGGCAGGACAGGGGGAAGTGAGAAGCAGTACTTC
.	.	TRBJ1-2	TRBV4-3	CASSQDLAGGKIGYTF	TGCGCCAGCAGCCAAGATCTTGCGGGGGGCAAAATTGGCTACACCTTC
.	.	TRBJ2-1	TRBV7-3	CASSSRTAALGEQFF	TGTGCCAGCAGCTCCCGGACAGCGGCCCTGGGTGAGCAGTTCTTC
.	few	TRBJ1-1	TRBV24-1	CATRQNTEAFF	TGTGCCACCAGACAGAACACTGAAGCTTTCTTT
TRBD2	.	TRBJ2-3	TRBV15	CATSRTQGAGGRDTQYF	TGTGCCACCAGCAGGACCCAAGGAGCGGGAGGGCGGGATACGCAGTATTTT
.	.	TRBJ2-7	TRBV28	CASSLPYYEQYF	TGTGCCAGCAGCTTGCCCTACTACGAGCAGTACTTC
.	.	TRBJ2-5	TRBV28	CASSQIETQYF	TGTGCCAGCAGCCAAATAGAAACCCAGTACTTC
.	few	TRBJ2-4	TRBV5-4	CASSPGGEEAKNIQYF	TGTGCCAGCAGCCCCGGTGGGGAGGAGGCCAAAAACATTCAGTACTTC
TRBD1	once	TRBJ2-5	TRBV7-9	CASSLVNRGFQETQYF	TGTGCCAGCAGCTTAGTGAACAGGGGGTTCCAAGAGACCCAGTACTTC
.	.	TRBJ1-2	TRBV2	CASSPTGTVFNRDYGYTF	TGTGCCAGCAGTCCGACCGGGACTGTTTTTAATAGGGACTATGGCTACACCTTC
.	.	TRBJ2-7	TRBV6-5	CASSPGTTYEQYF	TGTGCCAGCAGCCCCGGGACAACCTACGAGCAGTACTTC
TRBD2	.	TRBJ2-1	TRBV28	CASSREFNEQFF	TGTGCCAGCTCGCGGGAGTTCAATGAGCAGTTCTTC
.	.	TRBJ1-1	TRBV5-1	CASSSHRENTEAFF	TGCGCCAGCAGCTCCCACAGAGAGAACACTGAAGCTTTCTTT
.	once	TRBJ2-5	TRBV6-5	CASSKDRDTHQYF	TGTGCCAGCAGCAAAGACCGGGACACCCACCAGTACTTC
.	.	TRBJ1-4	TRBV5-1	CASRRDREKLFF	TGCGCCAGCAGGCGAGACAGGGAAAAACTGTTTTTT
.	.	TRBJ1-3	TRBV28	CASKFLHSGNTIYF	TGTGCCAGCAAATTCTTACACTCTGGAAACACCATATATTTT
TRBD1	.	TRBJ2-2	TRBV10-3	CAIKGQGDTGELFF	TGTGCCATCAAGGGACAGGGAGACACCGGGGAGCTGTTTTTT
.	.	TRBJ2-3	TRBV21-1	CASSNASGASTDTQYF	TGTGCCAGCAGCAACGCTAGCGGGGCTAGCACAGATACGCAGTATTTT
.	once	TRBJ1-4	TRBV4-3	CASSQSFRENEKLFF	TGCGCCAGCAGCCAATCATTCCGGGAGAATGAAAAACTGTTTTTT
.	.	TRBJ1-4	TRBV28	CASSLSRGLKRFF	TGTGCCAGCAGTTTATCAAGAGGGCTAAAGAGGTTTTTT
.	.	TRBJ2-3	TRBV20-1	CSARYVDTQYF	TGCAGTGCTCGCTACGTGGATACGCAGTATTTT
.	.	TRBJ1-5	TRBV9	CASSVVVQPQHF	TGTGCCAGCAGCGTAGTAGTTCAGCCCCAGCATTTT
.	.	TRBJ1-4	TRBV28	CASSFEWGGVGEKLFF	TGTGCCAGCAGTTTCGAGTGGGGAGGGGTAGGGGAAAAACTGTTTTTT